This TCR beta chain was profiled in a study of human T cells and chemical hapten exposure. At the level of the study: Each patch test put 0.01% DPC on the upper back, and results were read at 6 days. Findings and limits, study-wide: Expanded TCRs produced significantly more large CDR3 similarity clusters than controls did. Donor immune responses may differ from healthy people's, since all donors had alopecia.

Trimming removed 1 base at V and 6 bases at J, with 19 bases between. Looked up from germline, CDR1 is LGHNA and CDR2 is YSLEER. This CDR3 region has 17 residues. Single cDNA molecules in the library carried unique molecular identifiers attached during preparation. A single record per CDR3 protein comes from TCRdb applying MiXCR to the RACE reads. The repertoire holds around 380,000 distinct CDR3 sequences, with approximately 4.4% as singletons. Time point specified: patch test 1, 2 weeks after DPC sensitization. The treatment denotes: therapeutic diphenylcyclopropenone sensitization with weekly scalp DPC. In regard to this clonotype: Antigen specificity is unknown.

The chain combines TRBV4-3 with TRBJ1-5; D is uncertain. The source is a woman aged 45-65 years with alopecia areata. Some clones in this sample may be carry-over from other donors' samples. The input for sequencing was whole blood, taken in connection with sensitization to the hapten diphenylcyclopropenone (DPC). CDR3 sequence: CASSQGSTREKAQPQHF. In DNA, the CDR3 is TGCGCCAGCAGCCAAGGCTCGACGAGGGAGAAGGCTCAGCCCCAGCATTTT.